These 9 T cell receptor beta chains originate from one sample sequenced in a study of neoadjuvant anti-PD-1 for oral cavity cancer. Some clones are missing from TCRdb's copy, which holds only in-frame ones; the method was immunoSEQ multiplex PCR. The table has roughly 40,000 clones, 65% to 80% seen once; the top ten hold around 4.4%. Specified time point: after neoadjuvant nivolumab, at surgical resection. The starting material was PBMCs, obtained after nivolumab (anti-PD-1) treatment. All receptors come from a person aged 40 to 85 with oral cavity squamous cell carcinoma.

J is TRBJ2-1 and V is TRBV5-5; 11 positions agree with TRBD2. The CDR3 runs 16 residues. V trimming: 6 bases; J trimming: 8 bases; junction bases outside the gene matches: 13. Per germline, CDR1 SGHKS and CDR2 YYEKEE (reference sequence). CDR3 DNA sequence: TGTGCCAGCACCTTAGCGGGAGGGCCATTCGTCCATGAGCAGTTCTTC. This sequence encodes CASTLAGGPFVHEQFF.

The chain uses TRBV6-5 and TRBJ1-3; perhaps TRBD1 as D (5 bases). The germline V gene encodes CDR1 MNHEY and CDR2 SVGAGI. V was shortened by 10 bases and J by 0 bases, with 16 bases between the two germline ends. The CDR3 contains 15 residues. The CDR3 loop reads CATLGRSTSGNTIYF. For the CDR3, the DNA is TGTGCCACCTTGGGACGATCGACCTCTGGAAACACCATATATTTT.

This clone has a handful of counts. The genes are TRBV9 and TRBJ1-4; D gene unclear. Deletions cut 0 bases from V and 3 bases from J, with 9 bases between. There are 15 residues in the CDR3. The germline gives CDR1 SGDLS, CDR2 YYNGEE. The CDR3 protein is CASSVEGRANEKLFF. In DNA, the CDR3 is TGTGCCAGCAGCGTAGAAGGGAGAGCTAATGAAAAACTGTTTTTT.

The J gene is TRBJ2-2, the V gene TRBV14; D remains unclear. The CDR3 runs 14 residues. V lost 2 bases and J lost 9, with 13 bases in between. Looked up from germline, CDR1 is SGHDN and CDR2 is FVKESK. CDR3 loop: CASSQTGLPRELFF. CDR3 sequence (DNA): TGTGCCAGCAGCCAAACTGGGCTCCCCCGGGAGCTGTTTTTT.

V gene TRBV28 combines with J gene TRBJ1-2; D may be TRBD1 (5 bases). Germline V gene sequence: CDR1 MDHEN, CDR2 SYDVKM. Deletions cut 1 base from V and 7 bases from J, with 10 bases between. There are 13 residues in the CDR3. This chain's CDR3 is CASSLSGFGGYTF. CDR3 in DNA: TGTGCCAGCAGTTTATCAGGGTTCGGTGGCTACACCTTC.

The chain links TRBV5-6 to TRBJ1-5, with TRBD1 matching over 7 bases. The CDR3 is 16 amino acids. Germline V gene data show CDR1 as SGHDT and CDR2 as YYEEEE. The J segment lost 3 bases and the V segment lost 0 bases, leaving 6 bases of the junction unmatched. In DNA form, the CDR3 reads TGTGCCAGCAGCTTGGGCGGGACAGCTTCCAATCAGCCCCAGCATTTT. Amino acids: CASSLGGTASNQPQHF.

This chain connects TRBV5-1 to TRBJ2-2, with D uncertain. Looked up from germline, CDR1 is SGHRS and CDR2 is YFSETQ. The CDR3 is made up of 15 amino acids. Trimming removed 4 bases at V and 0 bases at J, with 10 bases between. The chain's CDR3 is CASSPLVPNTGELFF. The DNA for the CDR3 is TGCGCCAGCAGCCCCTTAGTACCGAACACCGGGGAGCTGTTTTTT.

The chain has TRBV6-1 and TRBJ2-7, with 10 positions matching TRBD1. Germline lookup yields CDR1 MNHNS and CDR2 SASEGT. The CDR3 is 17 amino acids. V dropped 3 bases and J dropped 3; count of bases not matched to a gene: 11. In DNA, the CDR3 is TGTGCCAGCAGTGAGGGGGCCGGGACAGGGGTTATCTACGAGCAGTACTTC. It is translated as CASSEGAGTGVIYEQYF.

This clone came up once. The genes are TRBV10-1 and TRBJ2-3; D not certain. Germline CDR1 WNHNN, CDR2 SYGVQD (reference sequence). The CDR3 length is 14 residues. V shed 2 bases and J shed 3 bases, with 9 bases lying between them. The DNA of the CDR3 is TGCGCCAGCAGTGAGGAAACGAGGACAGATACGCAGTATTTT. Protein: CASSEETRTDTQYF.